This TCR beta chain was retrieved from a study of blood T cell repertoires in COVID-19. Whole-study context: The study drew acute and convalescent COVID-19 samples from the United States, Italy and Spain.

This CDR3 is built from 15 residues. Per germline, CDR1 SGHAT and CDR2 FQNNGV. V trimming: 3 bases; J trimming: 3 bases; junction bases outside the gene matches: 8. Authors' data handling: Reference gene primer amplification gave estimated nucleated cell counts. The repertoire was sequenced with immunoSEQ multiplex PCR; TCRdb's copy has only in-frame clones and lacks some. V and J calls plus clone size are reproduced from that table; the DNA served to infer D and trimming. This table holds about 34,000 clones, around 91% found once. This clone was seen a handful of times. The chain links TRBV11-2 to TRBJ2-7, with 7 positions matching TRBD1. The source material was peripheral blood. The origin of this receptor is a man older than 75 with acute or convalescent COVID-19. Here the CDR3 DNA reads TGTGCCAGCAGCTTGTCCCCGGGACAGAGCTACGAGCAGTACTTC. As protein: CASSLSPGQSYEQYF.